The 12 T cell receptor beta chains in this list originate from one sample, sequenced in a study of blood T cell repertoires in COVID-19. TCRdb's copy holds only in-frame clones and misses some; the assay was immunoSEQ multiplex PCR. The sample has approximately 200,000 clones, approximately 88% seen once. Source material: PBMCs or T cells enriched from blood (not recorded which). All receptors derive from a woman aged 25-40 years who had recovered from COVID-19.

The chain has TRBV2 and TRBJ1-1, with D perhaps matching TRBD1 (5 bases). The CDR3 covers 15 residues. V was clipped by 4 bases and J by 4 bases, with 16 bases between them. The germline V gene has CDR1 SNHLY and CDR2 FYNNEI. The CDR3 DNA is TGTGCCAGCAGTGCCGTGACAGTTAAGGCCACTGAAGCTTTCTTT. Amino acid sequence: CASSAVTVKATEAFF. The full variable domain, its missing parts supplied by reference TRBV2 and TRBJ1-1, is EPEVTQTPSHQVTQMGQEVILRCVPISNHLYFYWYRQILGQKVEFLVSFYNNEISEKSEIFDDQFSVERPDGSNFTLKIRSTKLEDSAMYFCASSAVTVKATEAFFGQGTRLTVV.

With respect to this clone: Compared with germline, one end of the junction differs, possibly owing to a read error. The chain employs TRBV7-7 and TRBJ2-1; 8 positions match TRBD1. Germline assignment: CDR1 SSHAT and CDR2 FNYEAQ (reference sequence). This CDR3 is 16 amino acids long. The CDR3 sequence is CASSPLGQEGHNEQFF. The CDR3 region has the DNA TGTGCTAGCAGCCCATTGGGACAGGAGGGGCACAATGAGCAGTTCTTC. Using reference TRBV7-7 and TRBJ2-1 for the parts outside the CDR3, the full variable domain is GAGVSQSPRYKVTKRGQDVTLRCDPISSHATLYWYQQALGQGPEFLTYFNYEAQPDKSGLPSDRFSAERPEGSISTLTIQRTEQRDSAMYRCASSPLGQEGHNEQFFGPGTRLTVL.

The chain is built from TRBV3-1 (or the pseudogene TRBV3-2) and TRBJ2-5; 7 nucleotides line up with TRBD1. The CDR3 consists of 14 residues. V lost 1 base and J lost 13; bases outside the gene matches: 12. The germline V gene encodes CDR1 LGHDT and CDR2 YNNKEL (reference sequence). The DNA of the CDR3 is TGTGCCAGCAGCCAAGGGGGGTACTCAGGGGGTCTGTACTTC. Amino acids: CASSQGGYSGGLYF.

This chain links TRBV3-1 (or the pseudogene TRBV3-2) with TRBJ2-3; no clear D. V was cut by 0 bases and J by 1 base, with 8 bases left in between. Germline CDR1 is LGHDT and CDR2 is YNNKEL (reference sequence). This CDR3 has 15 residues. CDR3 DNA: TGTGCCAGCAGCCAAGATGTACGGGGCACAGATACGCAGTATTTT. This translates into CASSQDVRGTDTQYF.

The chain combines TRBV10-3 with TRBJ2-1; 7 nucleotides line up with TRBD2. The germline V gene has CDR1 ENHRY and CDR2 SYGVKD. This CDR3 region has 17 residues. V shed 4 bases and J 0 bases; nucleotides not matched to a gene: 9. The chain's CDR3 is CAISGTSELSSYNEQFF. As DNA, the CDR3 is TGTGCCATCAGTGGAACTAGCGAATTAAGCTCCTACAATGAGCAGTTCTTC.

CDR3 in DNA: TGCGCCAGCAGCTTGGCCTTCCCTAAGATCAATCAGCCCCAGCATTTT. Its translation is CASSLAFPKINQPQHF. The chain uses TRBV5-1 and TRBJ1-5; unclear D gene. CDR3 length: 16 residues. Looked up from germline, CDR1 is SGHRS and CDR2 is YFSETQ. The germline V and J ends were trimmed by 0 bases and 3 bases, with 13 bases remaining between them.

Written as DNA, the CDR3 is TGTGCCAGCAGCCTTGGGGGGGCTAGGTCACCCCTCCACTTT. Its protein is CASSLGGARSPLHF. V is TRBV28 and J is TRBJ1-6; weak D call: TRBD1 (6 bases). Germline CDR1 MDHEN, CDR2 SYDVKM. This CDR3 has 14 residues. Trimming took 6 bases from V and 10 from J, leaving 16 bases between them.

In its sample, this clone was seen once. The V and J genes are TRBV20-1 and TRBJ2-6; TRBD1 is a possible D gene (6 bases). Germline CDR1 DFQATT, CDR2 SNEGSKA (reference sequence). V was shortened by 3 bases and J by 2 bases, with 8 bases between the two germline ends. The CDR3 is made up of 14 amino acids. The DNA for the CDR3 is TGCAGTGCTAGTAACAGGGCTGGGGCCAACGTCCTGACTTTC. Protein: CSASNRAGANVLTF.

The chain links TRBV19 to TRBJ1-2; 8 bases fit TRBD1. V trimming: 3 bases; J trimming: 0 bases; junction bases outside the gene matches: 18. The CDR3 loop spans 20 amino acids. Germline V gene sequence: CDR1 LNHDA, CDR2 SQIVND (reference sequence). The CDR3 DNA sequence: TGTGCCAGTAGTATCCCTCTTTGGGACAGGATGTGGACCGCTAACTATGGCTACACCTTC. Encoded protein: CASSIPLWDRMWTANYGYTF.

The V gene is TRBV2, the J gene TRBJ2-5; the D gene is possibly TRBD2 (5 bases). The CDR3 contains 16 residues. V was clipped by 4 bases and J by 0 bases, with 15 bases between them. Germline V gene lookup returns CDR1 SNHLY and CDR2 FYNNEI. This CDR3 reads CASSGAAGEYQETQYF. Here the CDR3 DNA reads TGTGCCAGCAGTGGGGCCGCTGGGGAGTACCAAGAGACCCAGTACTTC.

V gene TRBV9 combines with J gene TRBJ2-3; D not resolved. Trimming stripped 3 bases from V and 2 bases from J, with 4 bases between. The V gene's germline CDR1 is SGDLS and CDR2 YYNGEE. There are 12 residues in the CDR3. CDR3 nucleotides: TGTGCCAGCAGCGCCTTCACAGATACGCAGTATTTT. Translated, it gives CASSAFTDTQYF.

This clone was recorded once. The chain is built from TRBV28 and TRBJ1-2; D is ambiguous. Looked up from germline, CDR1 is MDHEN and CDR2 is SYDVKM. The CDR3 sequence is 12 residues long. The V gene lost 4 bases and the J gene lost 1 base, with 4 bases spanning the gap. The CDR3 here is CASSSDNYGYTF. The DNA for the CDR3 is TGTGCCAGCAGTTCAGATAACTATGGCTACACCTTC.